The 18 T cell receptor beta chains reported below all come from one sample, sequenced in a study of T-cell reconstitution after alpha-beta-depleted transplantation in children. A library of TCRbeta sequences, prepared with unique molecular identifiers, was generated. TCRdb ran MiXCR on the PCR reads and lists one entry per CDR3 protein. The sample has a few hundred thousand distinct CDR3 sequences; about an eighth are singletons. Sequences were derived from PBMCs from the stem cell graft donor, sampled from the stem cell graft. These receptor sequences come from a human donor who donated a stem cell graft to a child with combined immunodeficiency.

Only a few counts were recorded for this clonotype. The V and J genes are TRBV5-1 and TRBJ2-7, with 11 bases fitting TRBD2. Germline lookup yields CDR1 SGHRS and CDR2 YFSETQ. V gave up 0 bases and J gave up 0 bases; unmatched junction bases: 11. The CDR3 length is 19 residues. The CDR3 is CASSLVPLAGGQSSYEQYF. DNA for the CDR3: TGCGCCAGCAGCTTGGTTCCCCTAGCGGGAGGACAGAGCTCCTACGAGCAGTACTTC.

J is TRBJ1-1 and V is TRBV5-1; 7 bases fit TRBD1. The CDR3 length is 15 residues. V lost 0 bases to trimming and J lost 5 bases; unmatched junction nucleotides: 7. CDR1 is SGHRS and CDR2 is YFSETQ in the germline V gene. CDR3 amino acids: CASSLDRGGETEAFF. DNA for the CDR3: TGCGCCAGCAGCTTGGATCGAGGGGGCGAGACTGAAGCTTTCTTT.

The rearrangement uses TRBV6-5 and TRBJ1-5; D is possibly TRBD1 (5 bases). The CDR3 spans 16 residues. V lost 0 bases and J lost 5, with 14 bases in between. Germline V lookup: CDR1 MNHEY, CDR2 SVGAGI. CDR3 loop: CASSYSAQGIYQPQHF. In DNA form, the CDR3 reads TGTGCCAGCAGTTACTCAGCTCAGGGAATTTATCAGCCCCAGCATTTT.

The rearrangement joins TRBV10-3 to TRBJ2-1; 9 bases align to TRBD1. Unmatched junction bases numbered 7, after V lost 6 bases and J lost 7 bases. Germline CDR1 and CDR2: ENHRY and SYGVKD. This CDR3 has 14 amino acids. CDR3 loop: CAISPGQGVNEQFF. The CDR3 DNA follows: TGTGCCATCAGCCCGGGACAGGGTGTTAATGAGCAGTTCTTC.

The sample holds a few counts of this clonotype. The J gene is TRBJ1-2, the V gene TRBV12-3 or TRBV12-4; D unclear. V lost 1 base, J lost 8 bases, and 11 bases lay in between. This CDR3 region has 13 residues. The CDR3 reads CASSLEWKVGYTF. The CDR3 DNA is TGTGCCAGCAGTTTAGAGTGGAAGGTGGGCTACACCTTC.

The table lists this clonotype with a few counts. This CDR3 is CSASGRGVSLAKNIQYF. CDR3 nucleotides: TGCAGTGCTAGCGGGAGGGGGGTATCTCTAGCCAAAAACATTCAGTACTTC. The chain employs TRBV20-1 and TRBJ2-4; 8 bases align to TRBD2. The CDR3 has 17 amino acids. The ends lost 3 bases at V and 0 bases at J; junction bases unmatched: 10. Germline CDR1 reads DFQATT; CDR2 reads SNEGSKA (reference sequence).

This clonotype was counted between two and nine times. This chain joins TRBV11-2 and TRBJ2-1; a weak D match, TRBD1 (6 bases). V was pared by 4 bases and J by 5 bases, with 15 bases between. The CDR3 consists of 15 residues. Germline CDR1 SGHAT, CDR2 FQNNGV. CDR3 residues: CASSSSGTLDNEQFF. In DNA, the CDR3 is TGTGCCAGCAGCTCTTCAGGGACATTAGACAATGAGCAGTTCTTC.

Only a few counts were recorded for this clonotype. This chain joins TRBV12-3 or TRBV12-4 and TRBJ2-1, with TRBD2 matching over 16 bases. The CDR3 is 19 residues long. J was trimmed by 2 bases and V by 1 base; bases with no gene match: 5. CDR3 in amino acids: CASSLVGLAGGPPYNEQFF. The CDR3 DNA sequence: TGTGCCAGCAGTTTAGTGGGACTAGCGGGAGGGCCCCCCTACAATGAGCAGTTCTTC.

This clonotype was counted at least ten times. The V gene is TRBV5-1, the J gene TRBJ1-1; possibly TRBD1 for D (5 bases). The CDR3 runs 14 residues. The germline V gene has CDR1 SGHRS and CDR2 YFSETQ. The V end lost 4 bases, the J end lost 4 bases, and 14 bases lay between the germline ends. CDR3 region: CASSPARGATEAFF. As DNA, the CDR3 is TGCGCCAGCAGCCCGGCCCGGGGCGCCACTGAAGCTTTCTTT. Based on the CDR3 plus reference TRBV5-1 and TRBJ1-1, the full variable domain is KAGVTQTPRYLIKTRGQQVTLSCSPISGHRSVSWYQQTPGQGLQFLFEYFSETQRNKGNFPGRFSGRQFSNSRSEMNVSTLELGDSALYLCASSPARGATEAFFGQGTRLTVV.

The sample holds a few counts of this clonotype. This sequence joins TRBV5-1 and TRBJ1-1, with a weak D call TRBD1 (5 bases). Trimming removed 0 bases at V and 1 base at J, with 10 bases between. This CDR3 has 15 residues. Germline CDR1 SGHRS, CDR2 YFSETQ. The CDR3 DNA sequence: TGCGCCAGCAGCTTGGATCCGGGGGAGAACACTGAAGCTTTCTTT. Translating gives CASSLDPGENTEAFF.

This clonotype was seen many times. The gene calls are TRBV6-5 and TRBJ2-7; 8 nucleotides align to TRBD1. Germline values: CDR1 MNHEY, CDR2 SVGAGI. The CDR3 consists of 15 residues. Trimming removed 0 bases from V and 4 bases from J; junction bases left unmatched: 5. CDR3 nucleotide sequence: TGTGCCAGCAGTTACTCCCCAGGGGGCGGATACGAGCAGTACTTC. This sequence encodes CASSYSPGGGYEQYF.

This sequence joins TRBV7-2 and TRBJ1-1; 8 bases map to TRBD1. The ends lost 6 bases at V and 3 bases at J; junction bases unmatched: 6. Germline V lookup: CDR1 SGHTA, CDR2 FQGNSA. The CDR3 runs 14 residues. The CDR3 bases are TGTGCCAGCAGACGGGACAGGTTGGACACTGAAGCTTTCTTT. Residues: CASRRDRLDTEAFF.

This clonotype was seen a few times. The chain links TRBV20-1 to TRBJ2-7; TRBD2 matches at 9 bases. The CDR3 loop spans 13 amino acids. The germline gives CDR1 DFQATT, CDR2 SNEGSKA (reference sequence). Unmatched junction bases numbered 1, after V lost 0 bases and J lost 4 bases. Here the CDR3 reads CSAREAGGYEQYF. Here the CDR3 DNA reads TGCAGTGCTAGAGAGGCGGGGGGGTACGAGCAGTACTTC.

In this sample, this clonotype turned up a few times. This chain uses TRBV9 with TRBJ2-2; 10 bases are shared with TRBD1. Germline values: CDR1 SGDLS, CDR2 YYNGEE. The CDR3 totals 16 residues. Trimming at V came to 4 bases and at J to 2 bases, leaving 5 bases not matched to a gene. DNA of the CDR3: TGTGCCAGCAGCACCGACAGGGGGCTAAACACCGGGGAGCTGTTTTTT. It yields the protein CASSTDRGLNTGELFF.

Only a few counts were recorded for this clonotype. The chain carries TRBV7-7 and TRBJ1-2; 10 positions agree with TRBD1. The CDR3 is 14 amino acids. Germline loops: CDR1 SSHAT, CDR2 FNYEAQ (reference sequence). The CDR3 DNA reads TGTGCTAGCGGAAGGACAGGGGGGTACTATGGCTACACCTTC. This gives the protein CASGRTGGYYGYTF.

The chain employs TRBV7-2 and TRBJ2-1; no clear D. Per the germline V gene, CDR1 is SGHTA and CDR2 is FQGNSA. Trimming removed 2 bases from V and 3 bases from J, with 8 bases in between. The length of the CDR3 is 14 residues. The CDR3 sequence is CASSLIAFYNEQFF. The CDR3 bases are TGTGCCAGCAGCTTAATCGCGTTCTACAATGAGCAGTTCTTC. Complete variable domain (other parts from reference TRBV7-2 and TRBJ2-1): GAGVSQSPSNKVTEKGKDVELRCDPISGHTALYWYRQSLGQGLEFLIYFQGNSAPDKSGLPSDRFSAERTGGSVSTLTIQRTQQEDSAVYLCASSLIAFYNEQFFGPGTRLTVL.

This clonotype was recorded many times. CDR3 nucleotides: TGTGCCAGCAGTTTAGCGGTCCGGGGGCTCGGGGGCTCCAATCGCATCGAGCAGTACTTC. Translation gives CASSLAVRGLGGSNRIEQYF. The chain is built from TRBV12-3 or TRBV12-4 and TRBJ2-7; D is possibly TRBD1 or TRBD2 (6 bases each). V was pared by 0 bases and J by 6 bases, with 30 bases between. The CDR3 sequence is 20 residues long.

This clonotype was counted between two and nine times. The V and J genes are TRBV4-3 and TRBJ1-1, with TRBD1 identical over 8 bases. Germline V lookup: CDR1 LGHNA, CDR2 YSLEER. J was trimmed by 1 base and V by 2 bases; bases with no gene match: 15. The CDR3 is made up of 19 amino acids. In DNA, the CDR3 is TGCGCCAGCAGCCAATACCCCCTGTCAGGGGGCATGACGAACACTGAAGCTTTCTTT. The encoded protein is CASSQYPLSGGMTNTEAFF.